Listed below are T cell receptor beta chains from one sample, sequenced in a study of blood T cell repertoires in COVID-19. The protocol was immunoSEQ multiplex PCR, while the TCRdb copy is restricted to in-frame clones and leaves out a portion. In the table there are 100,000 or so clones, about 75% of which are singletons. Specimen: peripheral blood. The receptors here all came from a woman between 65 and 79 years old with acute or convalescent COVID-19. Both conserved end residues are part of each CDR3. The D gene is left open where the match is weak. The size field is filled for only some rows; it gives once, few, many or a size class.

clone_size: -
d_call: -
v_call: TRBV5-8
j_call: TRBJ2-3
cdr3_aa: CASSSGWREADTQYF
cdr3_nt: TGTGCCAGCAGCTCTGGCTGGAGGGAGGCAGATACGCAGTATTTT

clone_size: -
d_call: TRBD1
v_call: TRBV9
j_call: TRBJ1-6
cdr3_aa: CASSGEDRGMYSPLHF
cdr3_nt: TGTGCCAGCAGCGGTGAGGACAGGGGGATGTATTCACCCCTCCACTTT

clone_size: once
d_call: -
v_call: TRBV3-1/TRBV3-2
j_call: TRBJ1-2
cdr3_aa: CASSQDLRESRGYTF
cdr3_nt: TGTGCCAGCAGTCAAGATTTGAGGGAGAGTCGGGGCTACACCTTC

clone_size: -
d_call: -
v_call: TRBV3-1/TRBV3-2
j_call: TRBJ1-2
cdr3_aa: CASSPGGAAINYGYTF
cdr3_nt: TGTGCCAGCAGCCCGGGGGGAGCCGCTATTAACTATGGCTACACCTTC

clone_size: -
d_call: -
v_call: TRBV29-1
j_call: TRBJ1-2
cdr3_aa: CSVHRQVYGYTF
cdr3_nt: TGCAGCGTTCATCGTCAGGTCTATGGCTACACCTTC

clone_size: few
d_call: -
v_call: TRBV19
j_call: TRBJ2-1
cdr3_aa: CASSISRISYNEQFF
cdr3_nt: TGTGCCAGTAGTATTTCTAGAATCTCCTACAATGAGCAGTTCTTC

clone_size: -
d_call: -
v_call: TRBV30
j_call: TRBJ1-2
cdr3_aa: CAWSVGDRVGGYTF
cdr3_nt: TGTGCCTGGAGTGTAGGGGATCGAGTGGGAGGCTACACCTTC

clone_size: once
d_call: -
v_call: TRBV6-5
j_call: TRBJ2-7
cdr3_aa: CASTADIATEQYF
cdr3_nt: TGTGCCAGCACCGCGGACATTGCCACCGAGCAGTACTTC

clone_size: -
d_call: -
v_call: TRBV27
j_call: TRBJ2-6
cdr3_aa: CASSSGFSGANVLTF
cdr3_nt: TGTGCCAGCAGTTCAGGGTTCTCTGGGGCCAACGTCCTGACTTTC

clone_size: -
d_call: -
v_call: TRBV11-2
j_call: TRBJ1-1
cdr3_aa: CASSLDTRSTEAFF
cdr3_nt: TGTGCCAGCAGCTTGGACACCCGGAGTACTGAAGCTTTCTTT

clone_size: -
d_call: TRBD1
v_call: TRBV19
j_call: TRBJ2-7
cdr3_aa: CASSPGTGNEQYF
cdr3_nt: TGTGCCAGTAGTCCTGGGACAGGGAACGAGCAGTACTTC

clone_size: -
d_call: -
v_call: TRBV30
j_call: TRBJ2-5
cdr3_aa: CAWTLGLRETQYF
cdr3_nt: TGTGCCTGGACTCTGGGACTTAGGGAGACCCAGTACTTC

clone_size: -
d_call: TRBD1
v_call: TRBV28
j_call: TRBJ2-7
cdr3_aa: CASSTPGQNYEQYF
cdr3_nt: TGTGCCAGCAGTACTCCGGGACAGAACTACGAGCAGTACTTC

clone_size: -
d_call: TRBD1
v_call: TRBV5-1
j_call: TRBJ2-1
cdr3_aa: CASSLGRGLYNEQFF
cdr3_nt: TGCGCCAGCAGCTTGGGCAGGGGGCTGTACAATGAGCAGTTCTTC

clone_size: once
d_call: -
v_call: TRBV10-1
j_call: TRBJ1-4
cdr3_aa: CASSTGFGGKLFF
cdr3_nt: TGCGCCAGCAGCACGGGGTTCGGTGGAAAACTGTTTTTT

clone_size: -
d_call: TRBD1
v_call: TRBV28
j_call: TRBJ2-5
cdr3_aa: CASSLGPGQKYF
cdr3_nt: TGTGCCAGCAGTTTGGGGCCGGGACAGAAGTACTTC

clone_size: -
d_call: -
v_call: TRBV6-2/TRBV6-3
j_call: TRBJ2-1
cdr3_aa: CASSYGGEGWYNEQFF
cdr3_nt: TGTGCCAGCAGTTACGGGGGCGAGGGTTGGTACAATGAGCAGTTCTTC

clone_size: -
d_call: -
v_call: TRBV13
j_call: TRBJ2-5
cdr3_aa: CASSGGGETQYF
cdr3_nt: TGTGCCAGCAGCGGTGGGGGGGAGACCCAGTACTTC

clone_size: -
d_call: TRBD2
v_call: TRBV19
j_call: TRBJ2-3
cdr3_aa: CASSRRLAGISTDTQYF
cdr3_nt: TGTGCCAGTAGCCGGCGACTAGCGGGTATTAGCACAGATACGCAGTATTTT

clone_size: -
d_call: -
v_call: TRBV29-1
j_call: TRBJ1-4
cdr3_aa: CSVALDATNEKLFF
cdr3_nt: TGCAGCGTTGCGCTAGATGCAACTAATGAAAAACTGTTTTTT

clone_size: few
d_call: -
v_call: TRBV12-3/TRBV12-4
j_call: TRBJ1-2
cdr3_aa: CASSPNSYGYTF
cdr3_nt: TGTGCCAGCAGCCCCAACTCATATGGCTACACCTTC

clone_size: medium-sized
d_call: -
v_call: TRBV19
j_call: TRBJ1-1
cdr3_aa: CASSIGVNTEAFF
cdr3_nt: TGTGCCAGTAGTATCGGGGTGAACACTGAAGCTTTCTTT

clone_size: once
d_call: -
v_call: TRBV28
j_call: TRBJ2-3
cdr3_aa: CASNRDNTDTQYF
cdr3_nt: TGTGCCAGCAACCGGGACAACACAGATACGCAGTATTTT

clone_size: -
d_call: -
v_call: TRBV2
j_call: TRBJ2-3
cdr3_aa: CASSEGTTWGGTQYF
cdr3_nt: TGTGCCAGCAGTGAAGGGACTACGTGGGGTGGTACGCAGTATTTT

clone_size: -
d_call: TRBD2
v_call: TRBV5-4
j_call: TRBJ2-3
cdr3_aa: CASSIGTSGGGTTQYF
cdr3_nt: TGTGCCAGCAGCATAGGGACTAGCGGGGGAGGTACGACGCAGTATTTT

clone_size: -
d_call: -
v_call: TRBV7-9
j_call: TRBJ2-1
cdr3_aa: CASSWGRYNEQFF
cdr3_nt: TGTGCCAGCAGCTGGGGCAGATACAATGAGCAGTTCTTC

clone_size: -
d_call: -
v_call: TRBV18
j_call: TRBJ1-2
cdr3_aa: CASSPTGDYGYTF
cdr3_nt: TGTGCCAGCTCACCGACAGGAGACTATGGCTACACCTTC

clone_size: -
d_call: -
v_call: TRBV11-2
j_call: TRBJ1-1
cdr3_aa: CASSLGTGWNTEAFF
cdr3_nt: TGTGCCAGCAGCTTAGGAACAGGATGGAACACTGAAGCTTTCTTT

clone_size: -
d_call: -
v_call: TRBV7-8
j_call: TRBJ2-2
cdr3_aa: CASSLSYRQLNTGELFF
cdr3_nt: TGTGCCAGCAGCTTATCCTACCGACAGCTCAACACCGGGGAGCTGTTTTTT

clone_size: few
d_call: TRBD1
v_call: TRBV10-1
j_call: TRBJ1-1
cdr3_aa: CASRAGTGNTEAFF
cdr3_nt: TGCGCCAGCAGAGCCGGGACAGGGAACACTGAAGCTTTCTTT

clone_size: -
d_call: -
v_call: TRBV2
j_call: TRBJ1-5
cdr3_aa: CASSLAASNQPQHF
cdr3_nt: TGTGCCAGCAGCTTAGCAGCCAGCAATCAGCCCCAGCATTTT

clone_size: -
d_call: -
v_call: TRBV5-1
j_call: TRBJ2-1
cdr3_aa: CASIGGPGSYNEQFF
cdr3_nt: TGCGCCAGCATCGGGGGGCCAGGATCCTACAATGAGCAGTTCTTC

clone_size: -
d_call: TRBD1
v_call: TRBV18
j_call: TRBJ1-1
cdr3_aa: CASSPDRGQHTEAFF
cdr3_nt: TGTGCCAGCTCACCGGACAGGGGGCAGCACACTGAAGCTTTCTTT

clone_size: -
d_call: -
v_call: TRBV7-2
j_call: TRBJ1-3
cdr3_aa: CASSLQSGNTIYF
cdr3_nt: TGTGCCAGCAGCTTACAATCTGGAAACACCATATATTTT

clone_size: -
d_call: -
v_call: TRBV6-5
j_call: TRBJ2-7
cdr3_aa: CASSWTALENSEQYF
cdr3_nt: TGTGCCAGCAGTTGGACAGCCTTGGAGAATAGCGAGCAGTACTTC

clone_size: -
d_call: -
v_call: TRBV19
j_call: TRBJ1-1
cdr3_aa: CASSILGGRANTEAFF
cdr3_nt: TGTGCCAGTAGTATACTCGGGGGTCGGGCGAACACTGAAGCTTTCTTT

clone_size: -
d_call: -
v_call: TRBV11-2
j_call: TRBJ1-2
cdr3_aa: CASSLDSYGSEGYTF
cdr3_nt: TGTGCCAGCAGCTTAGATAGTTACGGGTCAGAGGGCTACACCTTC

clone_size: few
d_call: TRBD2
v_call: TRBV7-9
j_call: TRBJ2-4
cdr3_aa: CASSPRTGLAGEGIQYF
cdr3_nt: TGTGCCAGCAGCCCCCGAACCGGACTAGCGGGGGAGGGCATTCAGTACTTC

clone_size: -
d_call: -
v_call: TRBV2
j_call: TRBJ2-7
cdr3_aa: CASNPPGDYEQYF
cdr3_nt: TGTGCCAGCAACCCCCCGGGGGACTACGAGCAGTACTTC

clone_size: -
d_call: -
v_call: TRBV30
j_call: TRBJ1-3
cdr3_aa: CAWKVTPGNTIYF
cdr3_nt: TGTGCCTGGAAGGTGACACCAGGAAACACCATATATTTT

clone_size: -
d_call: -
v_call: TRBV27
j_call: TRBJ1-6
cdr3_aa: CASRQDRGRNSPLHF
cdr3_nt: TGTGCCAGCAGACAGGATCGGGGGAGGAATTCACCCCTCCACTTT

clone_size: -
d_call: -
v_call: TRBV6-1
j_call: TRBJ1-2
cdr3_aa: CASSEWTAYGYTF
cdr3_nt: TGTGCCAGCAGTGAATGGACAGCTTATGGCTACACCTTC

clone_size: -
d_call: TRBD1
v_call: TRBV28
j_call: TRBJ1-2
cdr3_aa: CASRDRVRGYTF
cdr3_nt: TGTGCCAGCCGGGACAGGGTTCGTGGCTACACCTTC

clone_size: -
d_call: -
v_call: TRBV6-2/TRBV6-3
j_call: TRBJ1-2
cdr3_aa: CASSYGQEYGYTF
cdr3_nt: TGTGCCAGCAGTTACGGGCAGGAATATGGCTACACCTTC

clone_size: -
d_call: -
v_call: TRBV9
j_call: TRBJ2-7
cdr3_aa: CASSGFQGSSYEQYF
cdr3_nt: TGTGCCAGCAGCGGCTTCCAGGGATCCTCCTACGAGCAGTACTTC

clone_size: -
d_call: TRBD2
v_call: TRBV29-1
j_call: TRBJ2-3
cdr3_aa: CSVETPSGRTDTQYF
cdr3_nt: TGCAGCGTTGAAACCCCTAGCGGCCGCACAGATACGCAGTATTTT